This TCR beta chain was sequenced in a study of T cells in Graves' hyperthyroidism and ophthalmopathy. This clonotype was observed at least ten times. Looked up from germline, CDR1 is LGHDT and CDR2 is YNNKEL (reference sequence). The CDR3 consists of 11 residues. V was cut by 0 bases and J by 5 bases, with 2 bases left in between. The CDR3 regions of TCR beta were amplified from RNA transcripts. Initially, a first-round RT-PCR of the TCR CDR3 employed the HTBI primer set. TCRdb reprocessed the multiplex PCR reads via MiXCR and lists one record per CDR3 protein. The table has over 250,000 distinct CDR3 sequences, under 30% seen once. The study left out patients who had uncontrolled infection, other autoimmune disease, pregnancy or lactation. Orbital computed tomography and thyroid ultrasound, together with serum TRAb and thyroxine and clinical symptoms, were used for diagnoses. Drawn at first hyperthyroidism diagnosis, the blood sample preceded any ophthalmopathy symptoms.

The TCR was taken from a man aged 35 to 55 with Graves' hyperthyroidism that later progressed to Graves' ophthalmopathy. The J gene is TRBJ2-7, the V gene TRBV3-1; D not resolved. Sequenced: blood. The CDR3 DNA sequence: TGTGCCAGCAGCCAAGAGGACGAGCAGTACTTC. Translating gives CASSQEDEQYF.